This T cell receptor beta chain was identified during a study of blood T cell repertoires in COVID-19. Study context: Samples taken during acute and convalescent COVID-19 were collected in the United States, Italy and Spain. T cells, B-cell-depleted T cells, or PBMCs provided the cDNA or gDNA that served as material.

As originally analysed: Reference gene primer amplification in the assay estimated nucleated cell counts. TCRdb's copy holds only in-frame clones and misses some; the assay was immunoSEQ multiplex PCR. D and trimming come from the DNA, and the V and J calls and clone size come from that table. The sample has roughly 120,000 clones, around three quarters seen once; the top ten hold 3.5% to 4.5%. The sequenced material came from peripheral blood. This receptor was obtained from a woman older than 75 with acute or convalescent COVID-19.

The CDR3 DNA reads TGTGCCAGCAGTTACCCCGGTACAGATACGCAGTATTTT. Translating gives CASSYPGTDTQYF. The rearrangement links TRBV6-5 to TRBJ2-3, with D hard to call. There are 13 residues in the CDR3. Germline V gene sequence: CDR1 MNHEY, CDR2 SVGAGI. V was shortened by 2 bases and J by 3 bases, with 6 bases between the two germline ends.